These 32 T cell receptor beta chains originate from one sample sequenced in a study of blood T cell repertoires in COVID-19 (dated by TCRdb to between 2020 and 2021). The method was the immunoSEQ multiplex PCR assay. The table comes from immuneACCESS by way of TCRdb, which keeps in-frame sequences with V and J called. Part of the clones is missing from these tables; in studies checked, under half for an unresolved V gene and the rest for unknown reasons. The sample data list about 150,000 clones, and 88% of these were observed just once. The biggest ten clones account for 1.2% of the sample. The sample was PBMCs or T cells enriched from blood (not recorded which). Source of these receptors: a woman under 40 with acute COVID-19.

This chain uses TRBV27 with TRBJ1-3, with no clear D. The CDR3 is 14 residues long. Per germline, CDR1 MNHEY and CDR2 SMNVEV (reference sequence). V was trimmed by 2 bases and J by 1 base, leaving 6 bases between them. CDR3 sequence reads: CASSLHGSGNTIYF. The CDR3 DNA follows: TGTGCCAGCAGTTTACACGGGTCTGGAAACACCATATATTTT.

The chain recombines TRBV11-1 with TRBJ2-1; 7 bases are a match to TRBD2. The germline CDR1 and CDR2 sequences are SGHAT and FQDESV (reference sequence). Unmatched junction bases numbered 10, after V lost 5 bases and J lost 9 bases. This CDR3 has 14 amino acids. In DNA form, the CDR3 reads TGTGCCAGCAGCCGGGACTACCCGTTTGGTGAGCAGTTCTTC. Residues: CASSRDYPFGEQFF.

This sequence joins TRBV6-5 and TRBJ1-5; D remains ambiguous. From germline, CDR1 is MNHEY and CDR2 SVGAGI. Trimming stripped 0 bases from V and 5 bases from J, with 5 bases between. The CDR3 covers 13 residues. CDR3 residues: CASSYSRYQPQHF. In DNA form, the CDR3 reads TGTGCCAGCAGTTACTCGCGCTATCAGCCCCAGCATTTT.

CDR3 coding DNA: TGTGCCAGCAGTTACTCGATTCTAGCGGGAGAGCAGTACTTC. Protein sequence: CASSYSILAGEQYF. This chain connects TRBV6-5 to TRBJ2-7, with TRBD2 matching 9 bases. Germline lookup yields CDR1 MNHEY and CDR2 SVGAGI. This CDR3 region has 14 residues. Trimming at V came to 0 bases and at J to 7 bases, leaving 4 bases not matched to a gene.

This chain connects TRBV6-1 to TRBJ2-3, with D perhaps TRBD1 (5 bases). From germline, CDR1 is MNHNS and CDR2 SASEGT. The CDR3 has 12 amino acids. V gave up 0 bases and J gave up 12 bases, with 10 bases separating them. This CDR3 reads CASSEARGNQYF. CDR3 coding DNA: TGTGCCAGCAGTGAAGCTAGGGGAAATCAGTATTTT.

The V and J genes are TRBV7-2 and TRBJ1-2, with D tentatively TRBD1 (6 bases). The CDR3 has 13 residues. V was pared by 5 bases and J by 4 bases, with 11 bases between. CDR1 is SGHTA and CDR2 is FQGNSA in the germline V gene. Here the CDR3 reads CASSAATGYGYTF. For the CDR3, the DNA is TGTGCCAGCAGCGCCGCGACAGGCTATGGCTACACCTTC.

J is TRBJ2-3 and V is TRBV28; 12 nucleotides align to TRBD2. The V and J ends lost 5 bases and 2 bases, in that order; junction bases with no gene match: 8. Looked up from germline, CDR1 is MDHEN and CDR2 is SYDVKM. The CDR3 runs 17 residues. The CDR3 nucleotides are TGTGCCAGCAGTCCTCGTCGGACTAGCGGGGCCACAGATACGCAGTATTTT. Translating it yields CASSPRRTSGATDTQYF.

This chain connects TRBV24-1 to TRBJ1-2; 9 bases map to TRBD1. The length of the CDR3 is 16 residues. Looked up from germline, CDR1 is KGHDR and CDR2 is SFDVKD. V was clipped by 1 base and J by 5 bases; unmatched bases: 7. The CDR3 is CATSDFWDRVPYGYTF. In DNA, the CDR3 is TGTGCCACCAGTGATTTTTGGGACAGGGTACCGTATGGCTACACCTTC.

The chain recombines TRBV6-2 or TRBV6-3 with TRBJ2-1; 8 bases map to TRBD1. V shed 5 bases, J shed 6 bases, and the junction held 9 bases outside the gene matches. The CDR3 sequence is 15 residues long. In germline, CDR1 is MNHEY, CDR2 SVGEGT. CDR3 sequence reads: CASSLTGEGGNEQFF. The DNA of the CDR3 is TGTGCCAGCAGTCTGACAGGGGAAGGAGGCAATGAGCAGTTCTTC.

J is TRBJ2-7 and V is TRBV19; TRBD1 matches 7 bases. Germline V gene sequence: CDR1 LNHDA, CDR2 SQIVND (reference sequence). The CDR3 has 14 residues. V lost 3 bases to trimming and J lost 7 bases; unmatched junction nucleotides: 9. The CDR3 is CASSITGALAEQYF. The CDR3, as DNA: TGTGCCAGTAGTATTACAGGGGCGCTCGCGGAGCAGTACTTC.

The chain combines TRBV28 with TRBJ1-1; maybe TRBD1 (6 bases). V shed 0 bases and J shed 1 base, with 12 bases lying between them. Germline CDR1 reads MDHEN; CDR2 reads SYDVKM. This CDR3 is 16 amino acids long. Written as DNA, the CDR3 is TGTGCCAGCAGTTTATGGTTACCACAGGGGAACACTGAAGCTTTCTTT. This translates into CASSLWLPQGNTEAFF.

J is TRBJ1-3 and V is TRBV12-3 or TRBV12-4; the match to TRBD1 covers 7 bases. V lost 5 bases, J lost 7 bases, and 2 bases stayed unmatched. This CDR3 region has 12 residues. CDR3 bases: TGTGCCAGCAGTCCACAGGGGAACACCATATATTTT. It translates to CASSPQGNTIYF.

The rearrangement joins TRBV10-3 to TRBJ2-1; TRBD2 agrees at 10 bases. Germline V gene lookup returns CDR1 ENHRY and CDR2 SYGVKD. V shed 0 bases, J shed 0 bases, and the junction held 11 bases outside the gene matches. The CDR3 sequence is 20 residues long. The CDR3: CAISESRASGGRSSYNEQFF. Written as DNA, the CDR3 is TGTGCCATCAGTGAGTCCCGGGCTAGCGGGGGCCGGAGCTCCTACAATGAGCAGTTCTTC.

This chain uses TRBV7-2 with TRBJ1-2; D gene unclear. The CDR3 runs 13 residues. Germline V lookup: CDR1 SGHTA, CDR2 FQGNSA. V lost 1 base and J 4 bases, leaving 7 bases between the germline ends. CDR3 loop: CASSLDGSYGYTF. In DNA form, the CDR3 reads TGTGCCAGCAGCTTAGACGGTAGCTATGGCTACACCTTC.

The chain links TRBV19 to TRBJ2-1; 7 bases match TRBD2. Germline CDR1 is LNHDA and CDR2 is SQIVND (reference sequence). The CDR3 runs to 15 residues. Trimming at V came to 5 bases and at J to 5 bases, leaving 9 bases not matched to a gene. CDR3 protein: CASSPALSGNNEQFF. DNA for the CDR3: TGTGCCAGTAGTCCGGCCCTAAGCGGGAACAATGAGCAGTTCTTC. The complete variable domain, with remaining parts taken from reference TRBV19 and TRBJ2-1, reads DGGITQSPKYLFRKEGQNVTLSCEQNLNHDAMYWYRQDPGQGLRLIYYSQIVNDFQKGDIAEGYSVSREKKESFPLTVTSAQKNPTAFYLCASSPALSGNNEQFFGPGTRLTVL.

A word on this clone: An end of the junction differs from the germline gene, which may be a read error. The chain recombines TRBV28 with TRBJ1-2; D might be TRBD1 (5 bases). Looked up from germline, CDR1 is MDHEN and CDR2 is SYDVKM. The CDR3 is made up of 11 amino acids. The CDR3 nucleotides are TGTGCCAGCAGGGACAACTCTGGCTACACCTTC. This encodes CASRDNSGYTF.

V and J are TRBV7-8 and TRBJ1-2; 8 bases fit TRBD1. Per the germline V gene, CDR1 is SGHVS and CDR2 is FQNEAQ. The CDR3 has 14 residues. The junction had 2 bases not matched to a gene; V was cut back by 1 base and J by 4 bases. CDR3 DNA: TGTGCCAGCAGCTTAGACAGGGGGTTCTATGGCTACACCTTC. Translating gives CASSLDRGFYGYTF.

This chain uses TRBV29-1 with TRBJ2-7; 7 bases line up with TRBD1. V was pared by 6 bases and J by 2 bases, with 7 bases of the junction left unmatched. Per the germline V gene, CDR1 is SQVTM and CDR2 is ANQGSEA. The CDR3 is made up of 13 amino acids. The CDR3 loop reads CSVGDSVTYEQYF. The CDR3 region has the DNA TGCAGCGTGGGGGACAGTGTGACCTACGAGCAGTACTTC.

The chain links TRBV6-2 or TRBV6-3 to TRBJ2-7; D may be TRBD1 (6 bases). This CDR3 region has 13 residues. Trimming took off 2 bases at V and 3 bases at J, with 8 bases between the two ends. The V gene's germline CDR1 is MNHEY and CDR2 SVGEGT. DNA for the CDR3: TGTGCCAGCAGTTACCGACAGGACTACGAGCAGTACTTC. Translating gives CASSYRQDYEQYF.

The chain has TRBV6-5 and TRBJ2-3, with D possibly being TRBD2 (5 bases). Trimming pared 8 bases from V and 1 base from J, leaving 16 bases between. The CDR3 has 15 residues. The germline CDR1 and CDR2 sequences are MNHEY and SVGAGI. CDR3 DNA: TGTGCCAGCTCCGAGCAGGCGGGCCGCACAGATACGCAGTATTTT. Translation gives CASSEQAGRTDTQYF.

The genes are TRBV7-2 and TRBJ2-1; tentative D call: TRBD1 (6 bases). The V end was cut by 5 bases, the J end by 11 bases, with 13 bases between. Germline-derived CDR1 and CDR2 are SGHTA and FQGNSA. The CDR3 contains 12 residues. CDR3 DNA sequence: TGTGCCAGCAGCCCGGACAGAAACAAGCAGTTCTTC. Translating gives CASSPDRNKQFF.

CDR3 nucleotides: TGTGCCATCATGATCCAGGGGGCGACTAATGAAAAACTGTTTTTT. Protein sequence: CAIMIQGATNEKLFF. This chain uses TRBV10-3 with TRBJ1-4; TRBD1 aligns across 8 bases. Germline CDR1 reads ENHRY; CDR2 reads SYGVKD. V shed 7 bases and J 2 bases; nucleotides not matched to a gene: 6. The CDR3 is 15 amino acids.

This clone was detected once. The chain couples TRBV5-6 to TRBJ2-1, with TRBD2 matching over 8 bases. There are 16 residues in the CDR3. The trim removed 0 bases at V and 8 bases at J, leaving 10 bases unmatched. Per germline, CDR1 SGHDT and CDR2 YYEEEE. The chain's CDR3 is CASSLAQGLGWYEQFF. The CDR3 DNA sequence: TGTGCCAGCAGCTTGGCCCAGGGACTAGGTTGGTATGAGCAGTTCTTC.

The chain recombines TRBV6-5 with TRBJ1-6, with D uncertain. V dropped 8 bases and J dropped 8 bases, with 10 bases sitting between them. The CDR3 extends over 12 amino acids. Looked up from germline, CDR1 is MNHEY and CDR2 is SVGAGI. The CDR3 reads CASRGGDSPLHF. In DNA form, the CDR3 reads TGTGCCAGCCGGGGTGGGGATTCACCCCTCCACTTT.

This rearrangement joins TRBV29-1 to TRBJ2-6; TRBD2 is a possible D gene (5 bases). CDR3 length: 13 amino acids. Trimming took off 7 bases at V and 1 base at J, with 8 bases between the two ends. Germline CDR1 and CDR2: SQVTM and ANQGSEA. Here the CDR3 reads CSGGESGANVLTF. In DNA form, the CDR3 reads TGCAGCGGGGGAGAGTCTGGGGCCAACGTCCTGACTTTC.

The chain recombines TRBV7-2 with TRBJ2-7, with D tentatively TRBD2 (7 bases). CDR3 length: 16 residues. The V gene lost 8 bases and the J gene lost 0 bases, with 20 bases spanning the gap. Germline V CDR1 and CDR2: SGHTA, FQGNSA. CDR3 in DNA: TGTGCCAGCTCCCTTACGGGGGGCATGAGCTCCTACGAGCAGTACTTC. Translating gives CASSLTGGMSSYEQYF. Full variable domain (missing parts from reference TRBV7-2 and TRBJ2-7): GAGVSQSPSNKVTEKGKDVELRCDPISGHTALYWYRQSLGQGLEFLIYFQGNSAPDKSGLPSDRFSAERTGGSVSTLTIQRTQQEDSAVYLCASSLTGGMSSYEQYFGPGTRLTVT.

The V call is TRBV7-2, the J call TRBJ1-1, with D uncertain. The CDR3 covers 13 residues. V dropped 3 bases and J dropped 3 bases, with 8 bases sitting between them. CDR1 is SGHTA, CDR2 FQGNSA, per germline. The CDR3: CASSFTRDTEAFF. CDR3 in DNA: TGTGCCAGCAGCTTTACACGGGACACTGAAGCTTTCTTT.

J is TRBJ2-7 and V is TRBV21-1; whether TRBD2, the table's D call, matches the DNA was not checked. TRBV21-1 is a known pseudogene. The CDR3 length is 21 residues. This CDR3 is CASSLTNSGTSGRCSGYEQYF. The CDR3 DNA reads as TGTGCCAGCAGTCTAACGAATTCCGGGACTAGCGGGAGGTGCAGTGGTTACGAGCAGTACTTC.

This clone was seen only once. The rearrangement links TRBV5-1 to TRBJ1-1; D uncertain. Trimming removed 5 bases at V and 1 base at J, with 12 bases between. The CDR3 consists of 14 residues. The germline V gene encodes CDR1 SGHRS and CDR2 YFSETQ. The CDR3 DNA reads as TGCGCCAGCAGTGATATCCCGGGGAACACTGAAGCTTTCTTT. The encoded protein is CASSDIPGNTEAFF.

The chain is built from TRBV7-3 and TRBJ1-1, with D hard to call. CDR1 is SGHTA and CDR2 is FQGTGA in the germline V gene. The CDR3 covers 13 residues. The V gene lost 2 bases and the J gene lost 2 bases, with 6 bases spanning the gap. This CDR3 reads CASSLAGNTEAFF. CDR3 nucleotide sequence: TGTGCCAGCAGCTTAGCAGGAAACACTGAAGCTTTCTTT.

This clone appeared a single time. J is TRBJ2-7 and V is TRBV9; 7 nucleotides align to TRBD1. The CDR3 contains 10 residues. Germline V CDR1 and CDR2: SGDLS, YYNGEE. The V gene end was trimmed by 7 bases and the J gene end by 5 bases; junction bases not matched to a gene: 0. CDR3 loop: CASDRDEQYF. DNA for the CDR3: TGTGCCAGCGACAGGGACGAGCAGTACTTC.

The chain has TRBV28 and TRBJ2-5, with 9 bases fitting TRBD1. V trimming: 6 bases; J trimming: 7 bases; junction bases outside the gene matches: 12. Germline loops: CDR1 MDHEN, CDR2 SYDVKM. The CDR3 runs 15 residues. The CDR3 protein is CASRGTGSKGGTQYF. In DNA, the CDR3 is TGTGCCAGCAGGGGGACAGGGTCAAAAGGGGGGACCCAGTACTTC.